The next 3 T cell receptor beta chains were all read from a single sample in a study of CD8+CD57+ T cells in acquired aplastic anemia (dated by TCRdb to about 2018). Sequencing relied on an Illumina HiSeq 2000. TCR beta VDJ combination and CDR3 sequence profiling used genomic DNA as the template. The public reads were reprocessed in TCRdb via fastp at Q25 and MiXCR, keeping in-frame beta chains. A single entry per CDR3 protein holds the most common genes and DNA from its merged rows. The sample table holds tens of thousands of distinct CDR3 sequences, of which 55% were seen once. Under 3% of the sample belongs to the ten largest clones. Sequencing input: sorted CD4+, CD8+, or CD8+CD57+ T cells (not recorded which) from PBMCs. The receptors were gathered from a human donor in good health, serving as a control.

This clonotype has more than one count but fewer than ten. The chain joins TRBV19 to TRBJ1-4, with TRBD1 as a possible D gene (6 bases). The V and J ends lost 11 bases and 8 bases respectively, with 21 bases between them. The germline V gene encodes CDR1 LNHDA and CDR2 SQIVND (reference sequence). The CDR3 has 14 residues. CDR3 in amino acids: CAFGRGAPPEKLFF. The DNA of the CDR3 is TGTGCCTTCGGAAGGGGGGCCCCCCCCGAAAAACTGTTTTTT.

This clonotype turned up a few times. V gene TRBV15 combines with J gene TRBJ2-1, with TRBD1 as a possible D gene (5 bases). V was shortened by 0 bases and J by 0 bases, with 12 bases between the two germline ends. The CDR3 loop spans 17 amino acids. The germline CDR1 and CDR2 sequences are LNHNV and YYDKDF (reference sequence). CDR3 bases: TGTGCCACCAGCAGAGATCGTGGGGCAGGCTCCTACAATGAGCAGTTCTTC. Amino acid sequence: CATSRDRGAGSYNEQFF.

This clonotype rates as medium-sized. V and J are TRBV29-1 and TRBJ2-7; D assignment may be TRBD1 or TRBD2 (5 bases each). V dropped 4 bases and J dropped 7 bases, with 17 bases sitting between them. Per germline, CDR1 SQVTM and CDR2 ANQGSEA. This CDR3 spans 13 amino acids. CDR3 DNA: TGCAGCGTTGTATCCGGGGCACGTCCGGAGCAGTACTTC. As protein: CSVVSGARPEQYF.